This passage covers 19 T cell receptor beta chains from one sample sequenced in a study of blood T cell repertoires in COVID-19. This table comes from immunoSEQ multiplex PCR, and its TCRdb copy is limited to in-frame clones, with some not included. The sample shows approximately 78,000 clones, around 90% of them seen only once. Material: peripheral blood. The source of these receptors is a man aged 45-65 years with acute or convalescent COVID-19.

The rearrangement links TRBV5-6 to TRBJ2-1; the match to TRBD2 covers 9 bases. The V gene's germline CDR1 is SGHDT and CDR2 YYEEEE. V lost 4 bases to trimming and J lost 10 bases; unmatched junction nucleotides: 12. CDR3 length: 15 amino acids. This CDR3 reads CASSRVAGAQVEQFF. The CDR3 nucleotides read TGTGCCAGCAGCAGAGTAGCGGGGGCCCAGGTGGAGCAGTTCTTC.

The chain carries TRBV13 and TRBJ1-1; D is possibly TRBD1 (6 bases). This CDR3 has 13 amino acids. CDR1 and CDR2 (germline): PRHDT, FYEKMQ (reference sequence). V was shortened by 5 bases and J by 4 bases, with 11 bases between the two germline ends. The DNA for the CDR3 is TGTGCCAGCAGCCACAGGGTAGGCACTGAAGCTTTCTTT. Its translation is CASSHRVGTEAFF.

The genes are TRBV7-2 and TRBJ2-1; the D gene is possibly TRBD2 (5 bases). Between the trimmed V and J ends, which lost 1 base and 2 bases, there was a span of 9 bases. This CDR3 region has 15 residues. The germline V gene has CDR1 SGHTA and CDR2 FQGNSA. CDR3 sequence (DNA): TGTGCCAGCAGCTTAGTTTCCGGGGCCTACAATGAGCAGTTCTTC. It is translated as CASSLVSGAYNEQFF.

This clone came up once. V usage is TRBV7-9 and J usage is TRBJ1-1, with D perhaps matching TRBD1 (5 bases). V lost 1 base, J lost 1 base, and 13 bases lay in between. The CDR3 has 16 amino acids. The germline gives CDR1 SEHNR, CDR2 FQNEAQ (reference sequence). CDR3 DNA sequence: TGTGCCAGCAGCTTAGTCCGGACAAGGGAGAACACTGAAGCTTTCTTT. Translation gives CASSLVRTRENTEAFF.

This clone appeared a single time. This sequence joins TRBV5-1 and TRBJ1-4, with D possibly being TRBD1 (6 bases). The CDR3 is made up of 16 amino acids. Germline V gives CDR1 SGHRS, CDR2 YFSETQ. Trimming took 0 bases from V and 2 from J, leaving 11 bases between them. The CDR3 protein is CASSLAQGMTNEKLFF. In DNA, the CDR3 is TGCGCCAGCAGCTTGGCCCAGGGGATGACTAATGAAAAACTGTTTTTT.

This clone has more than one count but fewer than ten. This sequence joins TRBV2 and TRBJ1-2; D ambiguous. V lost 6 bases, J lost 2 bases, and 10 bases lay in between. The CDR3 spans 13 residues. Germline V gene sequence: CDR1 SNHLY, CDR2 FYNNEI. DNA of the CDR3: TGTGCCAGCAGCGCCGGGAAGAACTATGGCTACACCTTC. Amino acids: CASSAGKNYGYTF.

The sample holds a few counts of this clone. This sample also contains other DNA sequences that code for the same CDR3. The rearrangement links TRBV19 to TRBJ1-2; a possible D gene is TRBD1 (6 bases). CDR1 and CDR2 (germline): LNHDA, SQIVND (reference sequence). Deletions cut 1 base from V and 4 bases from J, with 10 bases between. The CDR3 length is 14 residues. CDR3: CASSIGQGIYGYTF. CDR3 in DNA: TGTGCCAGTAGTATAGGGCAGGGGATCTATGGCTACACCTTC.

Only one count was recorded for this clone. V and J are TRBV11-1 and TRBJ2-3; D might be TRBD2 (7 bases). Trimming left V 1 base short and J 3 bases short, with 14 bases between. The germline V gene encodes CDR1 SGHAT and CDR2 FQDESV (reference sequence). The CDR3 is 16 residues long. The CDR3 nucleotides are TGTGCCAGCAGCTTAGGTATTCGGGGGGCAACAGATACGCAGTATTTT. Encoded protein: CASSLGIRGATDTQYF. Looking up the rest from reference TRBV11-1 and TRBJ2-3 gives the full variable domain: EAEVAQSPRYKITEKSQAVAFWCDPISGHATLYWYRQILGQGPELLVQFQDESVVDDSQLPKDRFSAERLKGVDSTLKIQPAELGDSAMYLCASSLGIRGATDTQYFGPGTRLTVL.

The V and J genes are TRBV10-1 and TRBJ2-3; TRBD1 agrees at 10 bases. Germline V gene lookup returns CDR1 WNHNN and CDR2 SYGVQD (reference sequence). V gave up 7 bases and J gave up 4 bases; unmatched junction bases: 11. The CDR3 runs 16 residues. CDR3 loop: CASMPGQGSIADTQYF. Here the CDR3 DNA reads TGCGCCAGCATGCCGGGACAGGGGAGTATCGCAGATACGCAGTATTTT.

The chain carries TRBV11-2 and TRBJ1-1, with 7 bases aligning to TRBD1. J was trimmed by 5 bases and V by 6 bases; bases with no gene match: 6. CDR3 length equals 13 residues. Germline CDR1 SGHAT, CDR2 FQNNGV. The CDR3 sequence: CASRKIQGTEAFF. CDR3 sequence (DNA): TGTGCCAGCAGGAAAATACAGGGGACTGAAGCTTTCTTT. The full variable domain, its missing parts supplied by reference TRBV11-2 and TRBJ1-1, is EAGVAQSPRYKIIEKRQSVAFWCNPISGHATLYWYQQILGQGPKLLIQFQNNGVVDDSQLPKDRFSAERLKGVDSTLKIQPAKLEDSAVYLCASRKIQGTEAFFGQGTRLTVV.

The chain couples TRBV27 to TRBJ2-3; D not resolved. The CDR3 is 17 residues long. Germline V gene sequence: CDR1 MNHEY, CDR2 SMNVEV (reference sequence). Trimming removed 6 bases at V and 1 base at J, with 20 bases between. The chain's CDR3 is CASSRPHTRDGTDTQYF. The CDR3, as DNA: TGTGCCAGCAGCCGCCCCCACACACGTGATGGCACAGATACGCAGTATTTT.

This clone was counted a single time. The chain combines TRBV5-1 with TRBJ2-2; 10 bases line up with TRBD1. The germline V gene has CDR1 SGHRS and CDR2 YFSETQ. The CDR3 totals 17 residues. V shed 3 bases and J 5 bases; nucleotides not matched to a gene: 10. CDR3 protein: CASSSDPGQGLTGELFF. The DNA for the CDR3 is TGCGCCAGCAGCTCCGATCCGGGACAGGGGTTAACCGGGGAGCTGTTTTTT.

Note on this clone: Other DNA variants within this sample encode the same CDR3. This chain connects TRBV27 to TRBJ1-1, with D perhaps matching TRBD1 (5 bases). CDR1 and CDR2 (germline): MNHEY, SMNVEV (reference sequence). V shed 2 bases and J shed 4 bases, with 5 bases lying between them. The CDR3 has 12 amino acids. The CDR3 DNA reads as TGTGCCAGCAGTTTAAGGGGCACTGAAGCTTTCTTT. This gives the protein CASSLRGTEAFF.

Of note for this clone: Other DNA variants within this sample encode the same CDR3. The V gene is TRBV27, the J gene TRBJ2-7; no reliable D call. Between the trimmed V and J ends, which lost 2 bases and 0 bases, there was a span of 5 bases. The CDR3 contains 13 residues. Germline assignment: CDR1 MNHEY and CDR2 SMNVEV (reference sequence). CDR3 sequence (DNA): TGTGCCAGCAGTTTAACAGACTCCTACGAGCAGTACTTC. Protein product: CASSLTDSYEQYF.

The rearrangement links TRBV18 to TRBJ2-5; 7 bases fit TRBD2. CDR3 length: 13 amino acids. Germline V CDR1 and CDR2: KGHSH, LQKENI. J lost 3 bases, V lost 3 bases, and 1 base had no gene match. The CDR3 DNA reads as TGTGCCAGCTCACCGGGGGGGGAAGAGACCCAGTACTTC. Amino acid sequence: CASSPGGEETQYF.

This chain joins TRBV10-2 and TRBJ2-3; D is perhaps TRBD1 (6 bases). The CDR3 has 14 residues. Between the trimmed V and J ends, which lost 3 bases and 1 base, there was a span of 8 bases. Germline V gene lookup returns CDR1 WSHSY and CDR2 SAAADI. In nucleotides, the CDR3 is TGCGCCAGCAGTGACCAGGGGCGCACAGATACGCAGTATTTT. This translates into CASSDQGRTDTQYF.

This CDR3 reads CAISESADYSNQPQHF. The CDR3, as DNA: TGTGCCATCAGTGAGTCGGCAGATTATAGCAATCAGCCCCAGCATTTT. The rearrangement uses TRBV10-3 and TRBJ1-5; D gene ambiguous. The length of the CDR3 is 16 residues. The V end lost 0 bases, the J end lost 0 bases, and 9 bases lay between the germline ends. Germline V lookup: CDR1 ENHRY, CDR2 SYGVKD.

The chain joins TRBV5-1 to TRBJ2-3, with TRBD1 identical over 9 bases. Germline CDR1 is SGHRS and CDR2 is YFSETQ. V lost 4 bases, J lost 2 bases, and 8 bases stayed unmatched. This CDR3 is built from 16 residues. CDR3 sequence reads: CASSPNRDRVTDTQYF. The CDR3 nucleotides are TGCGCCAGCAGCCCCAACCGGGACAGGGTCACAGATACGCAGTATTTT.

Worth noting for this clone: Different DNA sequences within this sample yield the same CDR3. V gene TRBV7-3 combines with J gene TRBJ2-2; D is possibly TRBD2 (6 bases). The CDR3 covers 15 residues. Germline CDR1 reads SGHTA; CDR2 reads FQGTGA. The V end was cut by 0 bases, the J end by 7 bases, with 12 bases between. CDR3 loop: CASSLTGGSGGELFF. The CDR3 DNA reads TGTGCCAGCAGCTTAACCGGGGGTTCGGGCGGGGAGCTGTTTTTT. Supplemented by reference TRBV7-3 and TRBJ2-2, the full variable domain reads GAGVSQTPSNKVTEKGKYVELRCDPISGHTALYWYRQSLGQGPEFLIYFQGTGAADDSGLPNDRFFAVRPEGSVSTLKIQRTERGDSAVYLCASSLTGGSGGELFFGEGSRLTVL.